Listed below are T cell receptor beta chains from one sample, sequenced in a study of identifying expanded T cells in peripheral blood. The data were produced by immunoSEQ multiplex PCR, yet TCRdb's version contains in-frame clones alone and is incomplete. The table lists about 110,000 clones, around 90% of them singletons, with more than 6.5% in the top ten. Sequenced: blood. The receptor set was obtained from a person aged 18 to 75 in good health. The CDR3 runs from the conserved cysteine through the conserved F or W. Each record gives: V gene, clone size, D gene, J gene, CDR3 DNA, CDR3 protein. The D gene is left open where the match is weak. For some rows the clone size is stated as once, few or many, or as a class when expanded; others skip it.

TRBV7-9	few	TRBD2	TRBJ2-1	TGTGCCAGCAGCGAATCGGGACTAGCGGGACACAATGAGCAGTTCTTC	CASSESGLAGHNEQFF
TRBV27	few	TRBD1	TRBJ1-4	TGTGCCAGCAGTTTGGGGACAGGACTTAATGAAAAACTGTTTTTT	CASSLGTGLNEKLFF
TRBV7-2	-	-	TRBJ1-1	TGTGCCAGCAGCACCGCAGTTAACACTGAAGCTTTCTTT	CASSTAVNTEAFF
TRBV19	few	-	TRBJ2-1	TGTGCCAGTAGAATACAAGGGGGAGGGCAGTTCTTC	CASRIQGGGQFF
TRBV28	-	TRBD1	TRBJ2-5	TGTGCCAGCAGCCCATACCGACAGGGACAAGAGACCCAGTACTTC	CASSPYRQGQETQYF
TRBV28	-	-	TRBJ2-5	TGTGCCAGCAAAGGGGGGTTGGAGACCCAGTACTTC	CASKGGLETQYF
TRBV19	-	-	TRBJ1-1	TGTGCCAGTAGTAGAGGAAGGGATAGGGTGAACACTGAAGCTTTCTTT	CASSRGRDRVNTEAFF
TRBV28	once	TRBD1	TRBJ1-1	TGTGCCAGCAGTCCCTCGGACAGGGACACTGAAGCTTTCTTT	CASSPSDRDTEAFF
TRBV5-1	-	-	TRBJ2-1	TGCGCCAGCAGCCTCCTAGCGTCTGTCTACAATGAGCAGTTCTTC	CASSLLASVYNEQFF
TRBV28	few	TRBD2	TRBJ2-1	TGTGCCAGCAACCATCTAGCGGGAGACGTTGAGCAGTTCTTC	CASNHLAGDVEQFF
TRBV7-9	-	-	TRBJ1-1	TGTGCCAGCAGCTTTCTAGGGTATGGGGGAGCTTTCTTT	CASSFLGYGGAFF
TRBV5-8	-	TRBD1	TRBJ1-2	TGTGCCAGCAGCTTGGGGGGGACAGTTGCTAACTATGGCTACACCTTC	CASSLGGTVANYGYTF
TRBV28	many	TRBD2	TRBJ2-3	TGTGCCAGCAGTTTGGGGACTAGCGGCACAGATACGCAGTATTTT	CASSLGTSGTDTQYF
TRBV19	-	TRBD2	TRBJ2-5	TGTGCCAGTAGTGCTCGGGGGGGAGAAGAGACCCAGTACTTC	CASSARGGEETQYF
TRBV5-1	-	-	TRBJ2-3	TGCGCCAGCAGCCTGGGGGCTAGCCGGAGCACAGATACGCAGTATTTT	CASSLGASRSTDTQYF
TRBV11-2	-	-	TRBJ2-2	TGTGCCAGCAGCTTAGATCCCGGGACATGGCTGTTTTTT	CASSLDPGTWLFF
TRBV9	-	-	TRBJ1-2	TGTGCCAGCAGCACCCGACAGGATTCTAACTATGGCTACACCTTC	CASSTRQDSNYGYTF
TRBV7-8	-	TRBD1	TRBJ1-2	TGTGCCAGCAGCTCAGTCGAACAGGGGAACTATGGCTACACCTTC	CASSSVEQGNYGYTF
TRBV27	-	-	TRBJ1-1	TGTGCCAGCAGAGTGACAGGCCCGAACACTGAAGCTTTCTTT	CASRVTGPNTEAFF